This T cell receptor beta chain was documented in a study of cytomegalovirus exposure and HLA in healthy donors. Whole-study findings and limits: It was reported that TCR beta sequences correctly inferred the HLA-A and HLA-B alleles for most subjects. An analysis done earlier found most TCR beta V segments productive about 90% or about 30% of the time. There was a cluster of highly shared sequence variants that was likely a sequencing artifact.

Note on this clone: What it recognizes is unknown.

Primers included in the PCR were 60 Vbeta and 13 Jbeta primers. Only in-frame clones appear in the TCRdb table, and some are missing; sequencing was by immunoSEQ multiplex PCR. The table records roughly 160,000 clones, around 78% of them present only once. The CDR3 consists of 16 residues. Germline V gene sequence: CDR1 MDHEN, CDR2 SYDVKM. Trimming took 2 bases from V and 1 from J, leaving 11 bases between them. This sequence originates from a woman in her forties or fifties in good health and CMV-seropositive. The chain is built from TRBV28 and TRBJ1-4; a weak D match, TRBD1 (5 bases). The sample taken for sequencing was PBMCs. CDR3 coding DNA: TGTGCCAGCAGTTTAGAGGACACTGGAACTAATGAAAAACTGTTTTTT. This gives the protein CASSLEDTGTNEKLFF.